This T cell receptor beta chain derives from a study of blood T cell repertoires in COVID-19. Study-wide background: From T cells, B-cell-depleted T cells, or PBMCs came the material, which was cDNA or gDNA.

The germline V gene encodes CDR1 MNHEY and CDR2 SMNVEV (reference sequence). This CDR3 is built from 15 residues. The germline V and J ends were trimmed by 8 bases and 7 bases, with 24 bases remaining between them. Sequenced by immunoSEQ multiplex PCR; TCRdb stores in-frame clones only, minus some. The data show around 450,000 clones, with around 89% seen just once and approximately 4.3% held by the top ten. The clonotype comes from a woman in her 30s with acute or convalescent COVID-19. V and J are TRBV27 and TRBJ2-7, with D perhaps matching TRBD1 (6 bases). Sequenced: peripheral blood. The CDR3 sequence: CASGKWGQGKGEQYF. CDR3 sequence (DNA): TGTGCCAGCGGGAAATGGGGGCAGGGAAAGGGTGAGCAGTACTTC.